The next 13 T cell receptor beta chains were all read from a single sample in a study of a mutant IDH1 vaccine in newly diagnosed glioma. Time point indicated: week 23, last vaccination. Vaccine doses each comprised 300 ug of mutant IDH1 20-mer peptide, with topical imiquimod. For these TCRs, the target antigens are not known. TCRdb's copy holds only in-frame clones and misses some; the assay was immunoSEQ multiplex PCR. The sample gives over 35,000 clones, about four fifths of which show up once; about 2.2% is in the top ten. The sample consisted of PBMCs, taken from a glioma patient whose treatment included an IDH1 peptide vaccine. The receptor source for this set is a woman aged 18-29 years with glioma. Some clones in this sample may be carry-over from other donors' samples.

The chain employs TRBV19 and TRBJ2-7, with 10 nucleotides matching TRBD1. There are 11 residues in the CDR3. The V gene's germline CDR1 is LNHDA and CDR2 SQIVND (reference sequence). The DNA for the CDR3 is TGTGTCCAGGACAGGGGGAACGAGCAGTACTTC. Residues: CVQDRGNEQYF.

The V and J genes are TRBV7-8 and TRBJ2-7; TRBD1 agrees at 7 bases. The V gene end was trimmed by 4 bases and the J gene end by 6 bases; junction bases not matched to a gene: 18. Per germline, CDR1 SGHVS and CDR2 FQNEAQ. This CDR3 region has 17 residues. The CDR3 is CASSSQRFRDSPSEQYF. For the CDR3, the DNA is TGTGCCAGCAGCTCCCAGCGGTTCCGGGACAGCCCGTCCGAGCAGTACTTC.

The rearrangement links TRBV9 to TRBJ2-7; D is unclear. The CDR3 contains 14 residues. Trimming took off 0 bases at V and 1 base at J, with 8 bases between the two ends. Germline V CDR1 and CDR2: SGDLS, YYNGEE. The CDR3 DNA reads TGTGCCAGCAGCGTAGGCGACGCTTCCTACGAGCAGTACTTC. Translation gives CASSVGDASYEQYF. The whole variable domain, filled in from reference TRBV9 and TRBJ2-7, reads DSGVTQTPKHLITATGQRVTLRCSPRSGDLSVYWYQQSLDQGLQFLIQYYNGEERAKGNILERFSAQQFPDLHSELNLSSLELGDSALYFCASSVGDASYEQYFGPGTRLTVT.

The rearrangement links TRBV6-1 to TRBJ1-1; D is uncertain. The CDR3 contains 15 residues. Trimming pared 0 bases from V and 0 bases from J, leaving 8 bases between. Germline V CDR1 and CDR2: MNHNS, SASEGT. Here the CDR3 DNA reads TGTGCCAGCAGTGAAGCAGGCAGCATGAACACTGAAGCTTTCTTT. Translation: CASSEAGSMNTEAFF.

The rearrangement links TRBV27 to TRBJ2-4, with 7 bases that match TRBD2. The germline V gene has CDR1 MNHEY and CDR2 SMNVEV (reference sequence). This CDR3 comprises 15 residues. Unmatched junction bases numbered 13, after V lost 8 bases and J lost 6 bases. The CDR3, as DNA: TGTGCCAGCTCGCTCCGCACCGGGACTATAAACATTCAGTACTTC. This sequence encodes CASSLRTGTINIQYF.

This chain joins TRBV7-9 and TRBJ1-2; tentatively, D is TRBD1 (6 bases). V lost 8 bases and J lost 8, with 15 bases in between. This CDR3 comprises 12 residues. CDR1 SEHNR and CDR2 FQNEAQ come from the germline V gene (reference sequence). CDR3 protein: CASALTGFGYTF. CDR3 coding DNA: TGTGCCAGCGCCCTAACAGGGTTCGGCTACACCTTC.

The gene calls are TRBV10-1 and TRBJ1-1; D remains unclear. The V end lost 0 bases, the J end lost 0 bases, and 5 bases lay between the germline ends. CDR1 is WNHNN, CDR2 SYGVQD, per germline (reference sequence). The CDR3 is made up of 14 amino acids. CDR3 DNA: TGCGCCAGCAGTGAGTCCCTAATGAACACTGAAGCTTTCTTT. It is translated as CASSESLMNTEAFF.

V is TRBV5-1 and J is TRBJ2-3; 11 bases are a match to TRBD2. V shed 0 bases and J 3 bases; nucleotides not matched to a gene: 3. This CDR3 spans 16 amino acids. Germline-derived CDR1 and CDR2 are SGHRS and YFSETQ. The DNA for the CDR3 is TGCGCCAGCAGCTTGGAACTAGCGGGAGAAACAGATACGCAGTATTTT. This sequence encodes CASSLELAGETDTQYF.

This chain links TRBV5-1 with TRBJ1-6; 8 bases match TRBD1. Germline-derived CDR1 and CDR2 are SGHRS and YFSETQ. With 0 bases clipped from V and 8 bases from J, the junction kept 4 bases outside the gene matches. The CDR3 sequence is 15 residues long. DNA of the CDR3: TGCGCCAGCAGCTTGGATGGCAGGGGGCATTCACCCCTCCACTTT. Its protein is CASSLDGRGHSPLHF.

The rearrangement joins TRBV6-5 to TRBJ2-7; 8 bases line up with TRBD1. V shed 6 bases, J shed 6 bases, and the junction held 10 bases outside the gene matches. CDR3 length: 14 residues. Germline V gene data show CDR1 as MNHEY and CDR2 as SVGAGI. In nucleotides, the CDR3 is TGTGCCAGCAGAACCCATACAGGGGGTCTCGAGCAGTACTTC. Protein product: CASRTHTGGLEQYF.

The V gene is TRBV4-2, the J gene TRBJ2-2; 9 positions agree with TRBD2. V trimming: 2 bases; J trimming: 9 bases; junction bases outside the gene matches: 4. This CDR3 has 14 residues. Germline CDR1 reads LGHNA; CDR2 reads YNFKEQ. DNA of the CDR3: TGTGCCAGCAGCCAAATGAGCGGGAGGAGGGAGCTGTTTTTT. This codes for CASSQMSGRRELFF.

The chain couples TRBV5-1 to TRBJ2-3; 8 bases are a match to TRBD2. The CDR3 length is 15 residues. J was trimmed by 0 bases and V by 4 bases; bases with no gene match: 4. The germline V gene encodes CDR1 SGHRS and CDR2 YFSETQ. The CDR3: CASSPTSASTDTQYF. The CDR3, as DNA: TGCGCCAGCAGCCCGACTAGCGCCAGCACAGATACGCAGTATTTT. The full variable domain, with the rest looked up from reference TRBV5-1 and TRBJ2-3, is KAGVTQTPRYLIKTRGQQVTLSCSPISGHRSVSWYQQTPGQGLQFLFEYFSETQRNKGNFPGRFSGRQFSNSRSEMNVSTLELGDSALYLCASSPTSASTDTQYFGPGTRLTVL.

The CDR3 sequence: CASSLASGEYGYTF. DNA for the CDR3: TGTGCCAGCAGCTTAGCGTCAGGGGAGTATGGCTACACCTTC. The chain recombines TRBV7-9 with TRBJ1-2; the D gene is possibly TRBD1 (6 bases). The CDR3 contains 14 residues. Looked up from germline, CDR1 is SEHNR and CDR2 is FQNEAQ (reference sequence). The germline V and J ends were trimmed by 0 bases and 5 bases, with 10 bases remaining between them.